This paragraph covers one T cell receptor (beta chain) sequence. Trimming removed 6 bases from V and 4 bases from J, with 12 bases in between. Germline CDR1 reads LNHDA; CDR2 reads SQIVND (reference sequence). This CDR3 is 13 amino acids long. In the authors' workflow: Researchers report that nucleated cell counts were estimated from reference gene primer amplification. Libraries were prepared by immunoSEQ multiplex PCR; TCRdb keeps only in-frame clonotypes and omits some of them. The V and J calls and clone size come from that table; D and trimming were worked out from the DNA. The data contain approximately 410,000 clones, 86% of them singletons. These data are taken from a study of blood T cell repertoires in COVID-19. Study details: Sources were T cells, B-cell-depleted T cells, or PBMCs; the material itself was cDNA or gDNA.

This chain links TRBV19 with TRBJ1-2, with a weak D call TRBD1 (5 bases). The specimen sequenced was peripheral blood. The receptor was isolated from a woman aged 25 to 45 with active or convalescent COVID-19. Here the CDR3 DNA reads TGTGCCAGTAGCGATACAGGCGTCTATGGCTACACCTTC. Encoded protein: CASSDTGVYGYTF.